The T cell receptor (beta chain) under discussion was sequenced for a study of blood T cells in healthy people across ages. This CDR3 spans 16 amino acids. CDR1 is SGHRS, CDR2 YFSETQ, per germline. Trimming cost V 0 bases and J 2 bases, with 13 bases left between them. Through a sample-barcoded 5' primer and a J-beta primer mix, a second PCR was run for roughly 6 to 12 cycles. From the 5' RACE reads, TCRdb called clonotypes with MiXCR, one entry per CDR3 protein. The table lists more than 600,000 distinct CDR3 sequences, 20% to 25% of them singletons. In this sample, this clonotype turned up a few times. The same data also went into a second study, on T cells of mothers and their children. As that report states: Thymic selection molds TCR recombination output in a comparable way in related and unrelated pairs.

The source material was blood. The receptor was derived from a boy younger than 18 in good health. V usage is TRBV5-1 and J usage is TRBJ2-3; D perhaps matches TRBD2 (6 bases). The CDR3 loop is CASSLEEGRVTDTQYF. DNA for the CDR3: TGCGCCAGCAGCTTGGAGGAGGGACGGGTCACAGATACGCAGTATTTT.